A single sample gave rise to the 20 T cell receptor beta chains below, sequenced in a study of a mutant IDH1 vaccine in newly diagnosed glioma. Sequencing used immunoSEQ multiplex PCR; TCRdb keeps in-frame clones, though not all of them. This table holds about 56,000 clones, around 75% found once. This sample's time point: week 47, end of study. Every single dose of the vaccine, 300 ug of mutant IDH1 20-mer peptide, came with topical imiquimod. No antigen is known for these receptors. The sample was PBMCs, taken from a glioma patient whose treatment included an IDH1 peptide vaccine. The source is a man aged 45-65 years with glioma.

The V call is TRBV27, the J call TRBJ2-1; D may be TRBD2 (6 bases). Trimming took off 0 bases at V and 0 bases at J, with 9 bases between the two ends. Germline CDR1 MNHEY, CDR2 SMNVEV (reference sequence). The CDR3 extends over 16 amino acids. The DNA for the CDR3 is TGTGCCAGCAGTTTATCGGAGGGGAGCTCCTACAATGAGCAGTTCTTC. Its translation is CASSLSEGSSYNEQFF.

The rearrangement joins TRBV30 to TRBJ2-1; 8 bases match TRBD1. Unmatched junction bases numbered 7, after V lost 2 bases and J lost 4 bases. CDR1 is GTSNPN and CDR2 is SVGIG in the germline V gene (reference sequence). The CDR3 contains 15 residues. The CDR3 sequence is CAWSFRDRTYNEQFF. In DNA, the CDR3 is TGTGCCTGGAGTTTTAGGGACAGGACATACAATGAGCAGTTCTTC.

The V call is TRBV7-2, the J call TRBJ1-3; D remains unclear. Trimming took 5 bases from V and 2 from J, leaving 19 bases between them. The germline V gene has CDR1 SGHTA and CDR2 FQGNSA. The CDR3 consists of 17 residues. CDR3 loop: CASSPRLAASTGNTIYF. Written as DNA, the CDR3 is TGTGCCAGCAGCCCGAGGTTGGCAGCTAGCACTGGAAACACCATATATTTT.

V gene TRBV10-3 combines with J gene TRBJ2-7; 8 bases map to TRBD1. Per germline, CDR1 ENHRY and CDR2 SYGVKD. The junction had 10 bases not matched to a gene; V was cut back by 5 bases and J by 4 bases. CDR3 length: 15 amino acids. Here the CDR3 reads CAISQGQGVGYEQYF. The CDR3 DNA sequence: TGTGCCATCAGTCAAGGACAGGGAGTAGGATACGAGCAGTACTTC.

The rearrangement joins TRBV6-1 to TRBJ1-2; possible D gene TRBD1, 5 bases. With 4 bases removed from V and 0 bases from J, the gap between germline ends came to 6 bases. CDR1 MNHNS and CDR2 SASEGT come from the germline V gene. CDR3 length equals 13 residues. The CDR3 nucleotides read TGTGCCAGCAGTGTGGGACCTAACTATGGCTACACCTTC. It yields the protein CASSVGPNYGYTF.

The chain carries TRBV6-6 and TRBJ2-1; 9 nucleotides agree with TRBD2. CDR1 is MNHNY, CDR2 SVGAGI, per germline (reference sequence). J lost 5 bases, V lost 0 bases, and 5 bases had no gene match. The CDR3 is 16 amino acids. CDR3 DNA: TGTGCCAGCAGTTACTCCGCGGGGGGGTCCCACAATGAGCAGTTCTTC. This codes for CASSYSAGGSHNEQFF.

In its sample, this clone was seen a few times. V gene TRBV5-8 combines with J gene TRBJ1-2; D is unclear. The CDR3 is 15 residues long. The V gene's germline CDR1 is SGHTS and CDR2 YDEGEE. Between the trimmed V and J ends, which lost 0 bases and 0 bases, there was a span of 9 bases. CDR3 amino acids: CASSLVAVTNYGYTF. The CDR3 DNA reads as TGTGCCAGCAGCTTGGTGGCAGTCACTAACTATGGCTACACCTTC.

This clone was picked up a small number of times. The junction departs from germline at one end; a sequencing error may be responsible. This chain links TRBV9 with TRBJ1-1, with D maybe TRBD1 (5 bases). Germline assignment: CDR1 SGDLS and CDR2 YYNGEE. The CDR3 is 13 amino acids. The chain's CDR3 is CASSVSTQGEYIF. CDR3 nucleotides: TGTGCCAGCAGCGTGAGTACGCAGGGCGAGTATATCTTT.

The genes are TRBV5-6 and TRBJ2-7, with D unclear. V was pared by 4 bases and J by 2 bases, with 10 bases between. There are 13 residues in the CDR3. CDR1 is SGHDT, CDR2 YYEEEE, per germline. CDR3 residues: CASSGDIPYEQYF. The DNA of the CDR3 is TGTGCCAGCAGCGGCGACATACCCTACGAGCAGTACTTC.

J is TRBJ2-7 and V is TRBV9; a possible D gene is TRBD2 (5 bases). The germline V gene has CDR1 SGDLS and CDR2 YYNGEE. Trimming cost V 3 bases and J 3 bases, with 10 bases left between them. The CDR3 has 13 amino acids. The DNA of the CDR3 is TGTGCCAGCAGCGGAGGGAACGACTACGAGCAGTACTTC. Translating it yields CASSGGNDYEQYF.

This rearrangement joins TRBV4-1 to TRBJ2-3; no reliable D call. This CDR3 region has 14 residues. Trimming cost V 0 bases and J 6 bases, with 10 bases left between them. Germline CDR1 MGHRA, CDR2 YSYEKL. CDR3 nucleotides: TGCGCCAGCAGCCAAGAGTCGCACCCCGATACGCAGTATTTT. Its translation is CASSQESHPDTQYF.

This chain links TRBV5-4 with TRBJ2-4, with a possible D match to TRBD2 (5 bases). The CDR3 consists of 14 residues. Germline CDR1 is SGHNT and CDR2 is YYREEE (reference sequence). Trimming pared 0 bases from V and 2 bases from J, leaving 6 bases between. The CDR3 sequence is CASSLGGSKNIQYF. The DNA for the CDR3 is TGTGCCAGCAGCTTGGGAGGGTCCAAAAACATTCAGTACTTC. Combining the CDR3 with reference TRBV5-4 and TRBJ2-4 gives the whole variable domain ETGVTQSPTHLIKTRGQQVTLRCSSQSGHNTVSWYQQALGQGPQFIFQYYREEENGRGNFPPRFSGLQFPNYSSELNVNALELDDSALYLCASSLGGSKNIQYFGAGTRLSVL.

This clone was observed once. The rearrangement uses TRBV18 and TRBJ2-2; D is unresolved. This CDR3 is built from 13 residues. Trimming pared 5 bases from V and 3 bases from J, leaving 7 bases between. CDR1 and CDR2 (germline): KGHSH, LQKENI. CDR3 amino acids: CASSDSDTGELFF. The CDR3 nucleotides are TGTGCCAGCTCAGATTCCGACACCGGGGAGCTGTTTTTT. The full variable domain, in which reference TRBV18 and TRBJ2-2 provide the parts outside the CDR3, is NAGVMQNPRHLVRRRGQEARLRCSPMKGHSHVYWYRQLPEEGLKFMVYLQKENIIDESGMPKERFSAEFPKEGPSILRIQQVVRGDSAAYFCASSDSDTGELFFGEGSRLTVL.

The V call is TRBV19, the J call TRBJ1-2; D call uncertain. This CDR3 has 15 amino acids. The V end lost 5 bases, the J end lost 5 bases, and 18 bases lay between the germline ends. Germline V gene data show CDR1 as LNHDA and CDR2 as SQIVND (reference sequence). DNA of the CDR3: TGTGCCAGTAGTGGGTTACCGGGGTCCTCATATGGCTACACCTTC. It yields the protein CASSGLPGSSYGYTF.

This clone has more than one count but fewer than ten. The CDR3 sequence: CAISGTGVEQFF. The CDR3 region has the DNA TGTGCCATCAGCGGGACAGGAGTTGAGCAGTTCTTC. The gene calls are TRBV10-3 and TRBJ2-1; TRBD1 matches at 8 bases. The CDR3 runs to 12 residues. With 6 bases clipped from V and 9 bases from J, the junction kept 4 bases outside the gene matches. Germline V gives CDR1 ENHRY, CDR2 SYGVKD.

CDR3 bases: TGTGCCATCAGGGGGACAGAGAACACCGGGGAGCTGTTTTTT. Protein: CAIRGTENTGELFF. The chain is built from TRBV10-3 and TRBJ2-2; TRBD1 matches 7 bases. The J segment lost 1 base and the V segment lost 6 bases, leaving 2 bases of the junction unmatched. The germline gives CDR1 ENHRY, CDR2 SYGVKD. The CDR3 is 14 amino acids.

The rearrangement joins TRBV5-6 to TRBJ2-5, with TRBD2 identical over 7 bases. Trimming at V came to 0 bases and at J to 7 bases, leaving 6 bases not matched to a gene. The V gene's germline CDR1 is SGHDT and CDR2 YYEEEE. The CDR3 runs 14 residues. The CDR3 is CASSLEAGLGTQYF. The CDR3 DNA is TGTGCCAGCAGCTTGGAAGCGGGGTTAGGGACCCAGTACTTC.

V and J are TRBV28 and TRBJ2-7; 9 nucleotides line up with TRBD2. Germline CDR1 and CDR2: MDHEN and SYDVKM. The V and J ends lost 6 bases and 7 bases, in that order; junction bases with no gene match: 16. The CDR3 has 16 residues. The CDR3 coding sequence is TGTGCCAGCAGCCATTCCTGGCGGGGGGGCCTGGGGGAGCAGTACTTC. Its translation: CASSHSWRGGLGEQYF.

This clone has just one count. The rearrangement joins TRBV21-1 to TRBJ2-7. TRBV21-1 is a documented pseudogene. This CDR3 is 17 amino acids long. The CDR3 reads CASSKKDPRPSSYEQYF. In DNA form, the CDR3 reads TGTGCCAGCAGCAAAAAGGACCCCCGGCCCTCTTCCTACGAGCAGTACTTC.

V gene TRBV9 combines with J gene TRBJ2-5; weak D call: TRBD1 (5 bases). CDR3 length equals 13 residues. Germline V gene data show CDR1 as SGDLS and CDR2 as YYNGEE. Trimming took 4 bases from V and 5 from J, leaving 12 bases between them. The CDR3 DNA is TGTGCCAGCAGCCTCCAGGGTAGTGAGACCCAGTACTTC. Protein: CASSLQGSETQYF. The full variable domain, in which reference TRBV9 and TRBJ2-5 provide the parts outside the CDR3, is DSGVTQTPKHLITATGQRVTLRCSPRSGDLSVYWYQQSLDQGLQFLIQYYNGEERAKGNILERFSAQQFPDLHSELNLSSLELGDSALYFCASSLQGSETQYFGPGTRLLVL.